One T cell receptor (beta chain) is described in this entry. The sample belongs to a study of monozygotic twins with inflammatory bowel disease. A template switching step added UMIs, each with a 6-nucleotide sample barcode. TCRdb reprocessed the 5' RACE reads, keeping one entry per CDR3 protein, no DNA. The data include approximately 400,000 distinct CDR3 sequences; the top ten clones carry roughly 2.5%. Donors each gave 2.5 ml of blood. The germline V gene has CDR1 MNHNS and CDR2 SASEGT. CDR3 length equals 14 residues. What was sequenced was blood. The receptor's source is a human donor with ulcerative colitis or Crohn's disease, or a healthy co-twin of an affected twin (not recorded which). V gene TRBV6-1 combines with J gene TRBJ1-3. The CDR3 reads CASRGLAPGNTIYF.